The present T cell receptor beta chain was sequenced within a study of T-cell memory formation after mild COVID-19. Whole-study results and caveats: Among clones contracting day 15 to 85, CD4/CD8 was balanced, whereas later expanders leaned CD4+. The SARS-CoV-2 specificity of second-wave clones reaching peak at day 37 remained unverified. Clones which contracted sat mainly in CM and EM if CD4+, and in EMRA if CD8+. Memory from before infection featured some responding clones, which suggests cross-reactive memory joined.

Note on this clonotype: Its target is not known.

TCRdb itself ran the 5' RACE reads through MiXCR, one entry per CDR3 protein. The sample includes under 300,000 distinct CDR3 sequences, about 15% seen only once; the top ten take around 3.8%. The sequence derives from a young man who had mild COVID-19 (a few samples of this study predate the infection). Cell type and time point are not known. The specimen sequenced was PBMCs or a T cell subset sorted from them (not recorded which).

CDR3 DNA: TGTGCCACCAGCAGGGCGAGGGGTATGAACACTGAAGCTTTCTTT. Its translation: CATSRARGMNTEAFF. The chain carries TRBV15 and TRBJ1-1, with D perhaps matching TRBD1 (5 bases). Trimming took 3 bases from V and 0 from J, leaving 11 bases between them. The CDR3 contains 15 residues. Germline lookup yields CDR1 LNHNV and CDR2 YYDKDF (reference sequence). Filled out from reference TRBV15 and TRBJ1-1, the complete variable domain reads DAMVIQNPRYQVTQFGKPVTLSCSQTLNHNVMYWYQQKSSQAPKLLFHYYDKDFNNEADTPDNFQSRRPNTSFCFLDIRSPGLGDTAMYLCATSRARGMNTEAFFGQGTRLTVV.